The present TCR beta chain was sequenced within a study of CD8+ T cells in alopecia areata (dated by TCRdb to 2016 to 2019). In terms of the full investigation: Treated patients were enrolled in an open-label pilot trial of oral tofacitinib, 5 to 10 mg twice daily, for moderate-to-severe alopecia areata. Scalp clonality was compared among normal scalp (n=4), patchy alopecia areata scalp (n=8), and alopecia totalis/universalis scalp (n=8). Patients received tofacitinib for 6 to 18 months and were then followed off drug for 6 months to check for delayed response and recurrence. On the human side, TCRbeta sequencing was run on scalp tissue and on sorted CD4+ and CD8+ peripheral blood T cells from healthy controls and from alopecia areata patients with either patchy or totalis/universalis disease. Tofacitinib-treated patients had biopsies at baseline and at 4 and 24 weeks of treatment, with a later scalp biopsy in several patients. The RNA source kit depended on sample type: the PAXgene miRNA kit for fixed scalp, the miRNeasy kit for PBMCs, and the RNeasy kit for mouse skin. High-throughput TCRbeta sequencing was used to examine T cell clonal expansion in alopecia areata in both the C3H/HeJ mouse model and human patients. TCRbeta CDR3 regions were amplified by immunoSEQ multiplex PCR using 35 Vbeta forward and 13 Jbeta reverse primers.

Concerning this clone: Its cognate antigen has yet to be identified. Base qualities are missing; no much larger clone stands one base away.

In the paper's terms, the time point label means: baseline before oral tofacitinib. From alopecia areata patients, peripheral blood was collected along with lesional scalp punch biopsies. PBMCs were separated by density centrifugation and stained for CD3, CD4 and CD8, after which CD4+ and CD8+ T cells were sorted on a FACSAria. Overall results and qualifications from the work: TCR sequences shared between patients were less clear than in mice, possibly partly because of HLA diversity in the patient population. Compared with normal scalp, lesional scalp had higher clonality and more expanded CD8+ clones, particularly in alopecia totalis/universalis, a pattern that suggests antigenic drive. Unlike mouse skin, where gammadelta T cells dominate, normal human skin contains resident alphabeta T cells that get sequenced too, which complicates analysis of the scalp TCR repertoire.

Receptor libraries were prepared by the immunoSEQ multiplex PCR assay. To provide template for TCR sequencing, every sample had RNA extracted and reverse transcribed into cDNA. First-strand cDNA was synthesized with SuperScript III using a 2:1 mix of oligo-dT and random hexamers. Amplification bias was assessed with a synthetic immune receptor repertoire, and residual bias was removed computationally. The published analysis was carried out like this. After raw reads were preprocessed to remove errors, the CDR3 was defined following IMGT conventions as running from the conserved cysteine to phenylalanine. Clonality was computed as 1 minus the Shannon entropy, with the entropy normalized by log2 of the number of productive unique TCRs. Scalp TCRbeta sequences were cross-referenced with sorted blood CD4 and CD8 repertoires so that the CD4 or CD8 identity of scalp clones could be inferred. As stored in TCRdb, this immuneACCESS dataset retains in-frame rearrangements with V and J assigned. A fraction of the clones does not appear; measured against another copy, unresolved V genes explain less than half of the discrepancy, and the remainder lacks a known reason. The DNA was the basis for D and trimming; V, J and clone size are from that table. Counted in this sample were some 130,000 clones; roughly 62% of them appeared once. The ten largest clonotypes hold about 6.8% of the sample.

V drops 5 bases and J drops 6 bases, leaving 22 bases in between. From a lookup of the germline V gene, CDR1 and CDR2 are SGHTA and FQGNSA. The CDR3 holds 16 amino acids from the cysteine to the phenylalanine. Only CDR3 DNA is held: 48 bases, read in frame from base 1. Here the sequenced sample was CD4+ T cells sorted from blood, taken at week 0. This sequence was found in a human donor with alopecia areata. The chain was built from TRBV7-2 and TRBJ1-2; the D gene is unclear. The CDR3 reads as follows: CASSPESQAGWHGYTF. The sequenced DNA is TGTGCCAGCAGCCCTGAGTCGCAGGCCGGTTGGCATGGCTACACCTTC. The reference TRBV7-2 and TRBJ1-2 proteins fill in what lies around the CDR3, so the full variable domain reads GAGVSQSPSNKVTEKGKDVELRCDPISGHTALYWYRQSLGQGLEFLIYFQGNSAPDKSGLPSDRFSAERTGGSVSTLTIQRTQQEDSAVYLCASSPESQAGWHGYTFGSGTRLTVV.